This TCR beta chain originates from a study of T cell responses to AZD1222 COVID-19 vaccine. Pooled samples include second doses given at about 4 or 12 weeks. Trimming took 0 bases from V and 4 from J, leaving 14 bases between them. The CDR3 spans 16 residues. Germline CDR1 is SGHRS and CDR2 is YFSETQ. This clone was detected only a few times. Its antigen remains unknown. This table comes from immunoSEQ multiplex PCR, and its TCRdb copy is limited to in-frame clones, with some not included. Of 60,000 to 85,000 clones listed, about nine tenths are singletons. Findings and limits, study-wide: Females outnumbered males among donors, who were mostly white British; clonal diversity was possibly underestimated. Vaccine-related CD4 TCRs covered spike, predominating at 160-218 and 743-854.

The clonotype originates from an adult who received the AZD1222 COVID-19 vaccine. This chain joins TRBV5-1 and TRBJ1-3, with D uncertain. The sequencing used peripheral blood, collected 28 days after the second AZD1222 dose. CDR3 amino acids: CASSLGLGLEGNTIYF. CDR3 bases: TGCGCCAGCAGCTTGGGGTTAGGACTAGAGGGAAACACCATATATTTT.